These 4 T cell receptor beta chains came from one sample sequenced in a study of T cell changes during pregnancy in multiple sclerosis. Data came from immunoSEQ multiplex PCR; TCRdb stores just in-frame clones and leaves some out. The sample lists about 110,000 clones; approximately 90% were seen once. This material consisted of peripheral blood, taken in the third trimester of pregnancy. These receptors were collected from a female donor in good health, enrolled as a control in a pregnancy study.

V and J are TRBV7-2 and TRBJ1-2, with D uncertain. Trimming stripped 1 base from V and 4 bases from J, with 16 bases between. CDR3 length equals 16 residues. Germline values: CDR1 SGHTA, CDR2 FQGNSA. CDR3 nucleotides: TGTGCCAGCAGCTTAGTCTTGGGTGGGCAGAGCTATGGCTACACCTTC. Its protein is CASSLVLGGQSYGYTF.

The chain combines TRBV5-4 with TRBJ2-7, with a tentative D call TRBD2 (6 bases). This CDR3 spans 15 amino acids. The germline gives CDR1 SGHNT, CDR2 YYREEE (reference sequence). V was clipped by 3 bases and J by 1 base, with 14 bases between them. The CDR3 loop is CASSYTGTASYEQYF. CDR3 DNA: TGTGCCAGCAGCTATACCGGGACTGCTTCCTACGAGCAGTACTTC. Full variable domain (remainder filled in from reference TRBV5-4 and TRBJ2-7): ETGVTQSPTHLIKTRGQQVTLRCSSQSGHNTVSWYQQALGQGPQFIFQYYREEENGRGNFPPRFSGLQFPNYSSELNVNALELDDSALYLCASSYTGTASYEQYFGPGTRLTVT.

The J gene is TRBJ1-2, the V gene TRBV19, with TRBD1 matching over 8 bases. Per germline, CDR1 LNHDA and CDR2 SQIVND (reference sequence). This CDR3 is built from 15 residues. Trimming took 6 bases from V and 5 from J; bases not matched to a gene: 11. The CDR3 region is CASSQPGGLLYGYTF. CDR3 in DNA: TGTGCCAGTAGCCAACCAGGGGGCTTGTTGTATGGCTACACCTTC.

The chain employs TRBV7-2 and TRBJ2-1; tentatively, D is TRBD2 (7 bases). CDR1 and CDR2 from the germline V gene are SGHTA and FQGNSA. Deletions cut 1 base from V and 4 bases from J, with 11 bases between. This CDR3 spans 15 amino acids. CDR3 in amino acids: CASSLDGGQYNEQFF. CDR3 sequence (DNA): TGTGCCAGCAGCTTAGACGGGGGGCAATACAATGAGCAGTTCTTC.